The rows below give T cell receptor beta chains drawn from one sample of a study of blood T cell repertoires in COVID-19. Measured with immunoSEQ multiplex PCR; TCRdb has only the in-frame clones, and not every one. The repertoire has about 100,000 clones, about 86% of them found once; the top ten carry approximately 12%. Sequencing was performed on peripheral blood. These receptors all stem from a woman aged 60-75 years in a cohort sampled during active or convalescent COVID-19. Both conserved end residues are part of each CDR3. D genes are given only for firm matches. A row's size may be missing; if present it is once, few, many or a size class.

j_gene: TRBJ2-3
v_gene: TRBV4-1
abundance: NA
d_gene: TRBD2
CDR3aa: CASSQSGVAGGIDTQYF
CDR3nt: TGCGCCAGCAGCCAATCCGGTGTAGCGGGGGGAATAGATACGCAGTATTTT

j_gene: TRBJ2-2
v_gene: TRBV28
abundance: NA
d_gene: NA
CDR3aa: CASSPVLEANRELFF
CDR3nt: TGTGCCAGCAGCCCCGTGCTAGAGGCCAATAGGGAGCTGTTTTTT

j_gene: TRBJ1-6
v_gene: TRBV6-1
abundance: NA
d_gene: NA
CDR3aa: CASSDIPPGNSPLHF
CDR3nt: TGTGCCAGCAGTGATATCCCTCCGGGTAATTCACCCCTCCACTTT

j_gene: TRBJ2-5
v_gene: TRBV10-3
abundance: NA
d_gene: TRBD1
CDR3aa: CAISGQDRAETQYF
CDR3nt: TGTGCCATCAGTGGCCAGGACAGGGCAGAGACCCAGTACTTC

j_gene: TRBJ1-6
v_gene: TRBV6-1
abundance: NA
d_gene: NA
CDR3aa: CASSEIGIGEYSPLHF
CDR3nt: TGTGCCAGCAGTGAAATTGGGATAGGGGAATATTCACCCCTCCACTTT

j_gene: TRBJ1-2
v_gene: TRBV3-1/TRBV3-2
abundance: NA
d_gene: NA
CDR3aa: CASRPGGGGYGYTF
CDR3nt: TGTGCCAGCAGACCCGGGGGGGGCGGCTATGGCTACACCTTC

j_gene: TRBJ1-1
v_gene: TRBV6-5
abundance: few
d_gene: NA
CDR3aa: CASKEGGLRRTEAFF
CDR3nt: TGTGCCAGCAAGGAGGGCGGGTTAAGGAGGACTGAAGCTTTCTTT

j_gene: TRBJ1-1
v_gene: TRBV11-2
abundance: NA
d_gene: NA
CDR3aa: CASSLSGYTEAFF
CDR3nt: TGTGCCAGCAGCTTATCGGGATACACTGAAGCTTTCTTT

j_gene: TRBJ1-1
v_gene: TRBV29-1
abundance: once
d_gene: NA
CDR3aa: CSVERGLGTEAFF
CDR3nt: TGCAGCGTTGAACGAGGGTTGGGCACTGAAGCTTTCTTT

j_gene: TRBJ2-1
v_gene: TRBV27
abundance: NA
d_gene: TRBD2
CDR3aa: CASSFAGTSGWNEQFF
CDR3nt: TGTGCCAGCAGTTTCGCCGGGACTAGCGGGTGGAATGAGCAGTTCTTC

j_gene: TRBJ2-1
v_gene: TRBV2
abundance: medium-sized
d_gene: TRBD2
CDR3aa: CASSETLSGGGSYNEQFF
CDR3nt: TGTGCCAGCAGTGAAACCCTGAGTGGGGGGGGCTCCTACAATGAGCAGTTCTTC

j_gene: TRBJ2-1
v_gene: TRBV9
abundance: NA
d_gene: TRBD2
CDR3aa: CASSGGTSGSNEQFF
CDR3nt: TGTGCCAGCAGCGGTGGGACTAGCGGGAGCAATGAGCAGTTCTTC

j_gene: TRBJ2-7
v_gene: TRBV4-2
abundance: once
d_gene: TRBD1
CDR3aa: CASSPLTGGASEQYF
CDR3nt: TGTGCCAGCAGCCCCTTGACAGGGGGCGCGTCCGAGCAGTACTTC

j_gene: TRBJ1-5
v_gene: TRBV5-6
abundance: NA
d_gene: NA
CDR3aa: CASSLGGLGQPQHF
CDR3nt: TGTGCCAGCAGCTTGGGGGGCCTAGGGCAGCCCCAGCATTTT

j_gene: TRBJ1-1
v_gene: TRBV30
abundance: few
d_gene: NA
CDR3aa: CAWSVVWGQGGTEAFF
CDR3nt: TGTGCCTGGAGCGTTGTGTGGGGTCAGGGAGGGACTGAAGCTTTCTTT

j_gene: TRBJ1-5
v_gene: TRBV3-1/TRBV3-2
abundance: few
d_gene: TRBD1
CDR3aa: CASSPSGQGQQPQHF
CDR3nt: TGTGCCAGCAGCCCCTCCGGACAGGGACAACAGCCCCAGCATTTT

j_gene: TRBJ2-7
v_gene: TRBV27
abundance: NA
d_gene: NA
CDR3aa: CASSFGGGEQYF
CDR3nt: TGTGCCAGCAGTTTCGGGGGAGGCGAGCAGTACTTC

j_gene: TRBJ1-4
v_gene: TRBV5-1
abundance: NA
d_gene: NA
CDR3aa: CASSPGGRIDEKLFF
CDR3nt: TGCGCCAGCAGCCCCGGGGGGAGGATTGATGAAAAACTGTTTTTT

j_gene: TRBJ1-1
v_gene: TRBV3-1/TRBV3-2
abundance: once
d_gene: NA
CDR3aa: CASSPGRGGNTEAFF
CDR3nt: TGTGCCAGCAGCCCGGGCCGGGGAGGGAACACTGAAGCTTTCTTT

j_gene: TRBJ1-6
v_gene: TRBV2
abundance: NA
d_gene: NA
CDR3aa: CASRERAGTGYSPLHF
CDR3nt: TGTGCCAGCAGAGAAAGGGCAGGCACGGGGTATTCACCCCTCCACTTT

j_gene: TRBJ1-5
v_gene: TRBV10-3
abundance: NA
d_gene: NA
CDR3aa: CAISAEGVSNQPQHF
CDR3nt: TGTGCCATCAGTGCCGAGGGGGTGAGCAATCAGCCCCAGCATTTT

j_gene: TRBJ1-5
v_gene: TRBV18
abundance: NA
d_gene: NA
CDR3aa: CASSRAGANQPQHF
CDR3nt: TGTGCCAGCTCTCGGGCAGGGGCCAATCAGCCCCAGCATTTT

j_gene: TRBJ2-7
v_gene: TRBV19
abundance: few
d_gene: TRBD1
CDR3aa: CASSSGQGYSYEQYF
CDR3nt: TGTGCCAGTAGTTCTGGACAGGGCTACTCCTACGAGCAGTACTTC

j_gene: TRBJ1-1
v_gene: TRBV7-9
abundance: NA
d_gene: NA
CDR3aa: CASSLERETEAFF
CDR3nt: TGTGCCAGCAGCTTAGAGAGAGAGACTGAAGCTTTCTTT

j_gene: TRBJ1-2
v_gene: TRBV12-3/TRBV12-4
abundance: NA
d_gene: NA
CDR3aa: CASSRPGGWGYTF
CDR3nt: TGTGCCAGCAGTCGACCGGGGGGTTGGGGCTACACCTTC

j_gene: TRBJ1-5
v_gene: TRBV6-5
abundance: NA
d_gene: TRBD1
CDR3aa: CASSTGGGNHQPQHF
CDR3nt: TGTGCCAGCAGTACAGGGGGGGGAAACCATCAGCCCCAGCATTTT

j_gene: TRBJ1-5
v_gene: TRBV29-1
abundance: few
d_gene: NA
CDR3aa: CSVSSGTNQPQHF
CDR3nt: TGCAGCGTTTCGAGCGGGACCAATCAGCCCCAGCATTTT

j_gene: TRBJ2-3
v_gene: TRBV30
abundance: NA
d_gene: TRBD2
CDR3aa: CAWSAFPGLAGGQTQYF
CDR3nt: TGTGCCTGGAGTGCATTCCCGGGACTAGCGGGGGGGCAGACGCAGTATTTT

j_gene: TRBJ1-2
v_gene: TRBV3-1/TRBV3-2
abundance: NA
d_gene: NA
CDR3aa: CASSQVLQVNYGYTF
CDR3nt: TGTGCCAGCAGCCAAGTTTTACAGGTTAACTATGGCTACACCTTC

j_gene: TRBJ1-1
v_gene: TRBV13
abundance: NA
d_gene: TRBD1
CDR3aa: CASSPRTGVRDTEAFF
CDR3nt: TGTGCCAGCAGCCCCCGGACAGGGGTTCGGGACACTGAAGCTTTCTTT

j_gene: TRBJ2-1
v_gene: TRBV14
abundance: NA
d_gene: NA
CDR3aa: CASSPRQGREEQFF
CDR3nt: TGTGCCAGCAGCCCAAGACAGGGGAGGGAAGAGCAGTTCTTC

j_gene: TRBJ2-3
v_gene: TRBV19
abundance: NA
d_gene: TRBD1
CDR3aa: CASTSTGQATDTQYF
CDR3nt: TGTGCCAGTACCTCGACAGGGCAGGCCACAGATACGCAGTATTTT

j_gene: TRBJ2-3
v_gene: TRBV27
abundance: NA
d_gene: TRBD1
CDR3aa: CASSVHRGRLYTSTDTQYF
CDR3nt: TGTGCCAGCAGTGTCCACAGGGGAAGGCTTTATACTAGCACAGATACGCAGTATTTT

j_gene: TRBJ1-1
v_gene: TRBV6-5
abundance: NA
d_gene: NA
CDR3aa: CASARGWAYTEAFF
CDR3nt: TGTGCCAGCGCCCGAGGGTGGGCCTACACTGAAGCTTTCTTT

j_gene: TRBJ2-7
v_gene: TRBV3-1/TRBV3-2
abundance: NA
d_gene: NA
CDR3aa: CASSQVQGAEQYF
CDR3nt: TGTGCCAGCAGCCAAGTTCAAGGGGCCGAGCAGTACTTC

j_gene: TRBJ2-2
v_gene: TRBV11-2
abundance: NA
d_gene: NA
CDR3aa: CASSLGAGPGELFF
CDR3nt: TGTGCCAGCAGCTTAGGAGCCGGTCCCGGGGAGCTGTTTTTT

j_gene: TRBJ1-5
v_gene: TRBV23-1
abundance: NA
d_gene: NA
CDR3aa: CASSGRANQPQHF
CDR3nt: TGCGCCAGCAGTGGCAGGGCGAATCAGCCCCAGCATTTT